Shown below are 7 T cell receptor beta chains from a single sample sequenced in a study of blood T cell repertoires in COVID-19. Libraries were prepared by immunoSEQ multiplex PCR; TCRdb keeps only in-frame clonotypes and omits some of them. The sample comprises 110,000 or so clones, more than 65% of which are singletons, and around 1.5% rests with the top ten. Input material: peripheral blood. These receptors were taken from a man between 50 and 59 years old with acute or convalescent COVID-19.

This clone was detected once. The chain links TRBV15 to TRBJ1-2; 7 nucleotides line up with TRBD1. The CDR3 length is 16 residues. CDR1 LNHNV and CDR2 YYDKDF come from the germline V gene (reference sequence). The J segment lost 4 bases and the V segment lost 4 bases, leaving 12 bases of the junction unmatched. This chain's CDR3 is CATSKYPRAGGYGYTF. CDR3 DNA sequence: TGTGCCACCAGCAAGTACCCAAGGGCAGGGGGCTATGGCTACACCTTC.

The chain uses TRBV6-5 and TRBJ1-2, with TRBD1 identical over 10 bases. Germline V CDR1 and CDR2: MNHEY, SVGAGI. CDR3 length: 15 residues. J was trimmed by 7 bases and V by 5 bases; bases with no gene match: 10. The CDR3 nucleotides are TGTGCCAGCAGTCCGTGGACAGGGGGATTGTCTGGCTACACCTTC. This sequence encodes CASSPWTGGLSGYTF.

V usage is TRBV24-1 and J usage is TRBJ2-1; D possibly corresponds to TRBD2 (6 bases). The CDR3 loop spans 16 amino acids. Germline V CDR1 and CDR2: KGHDR, SFDVKD. V was pared by 1 base and J by 10 bases, with 19 bases between. The CDR3: CATSDLGRGTDGEQFF. CDR3 sequence (DNA): TGTGCCACCAGTGATTTAGGTCGGGGGACTGACGGGGAGCAGTTCTTC.

This clone appeared a few times. The rearrangement joins TRBV6-1 to TRBJ1-6; no reliable D call. CDR1 is MNHNS and CDR2 is SASEGT in the germline V gene. V was pared by 1 base and J by 9 bases, with 19 bases between. The CDR3 consists of 17 residues. The CDR3 sequence is CASSEESSAFPRSPLHF. The CDR3, as DNA: TGTGCCAGCAGTGAAGAAAGCTCAGCGTTCCCGCGTTCACCCCTCCACTTT.

This rearrangement joins TRBV7-4 to TRBJ1-6, with TRBD1 as a possible D gene (6 bases). This CDR3 contains 18 residues. The V end lost 0 bases, the J end lost 7 bases, and 19 bases lay between the germline ends. Looked up from germline, CDR1 is SGHVT and CDR2 is SQSDAQ. The CDR3 nucleotides are TGTGCCAGCAGCTTAGCGTCGTTCAGGACAGTTACCAATTCACCCCTCCACTTT. It is translated as CASSLASFRTVTNSPLHF.

This clone was counted a few times. The rearrangement links TRBV4-1 to TRBJ1-1; D not certain. Trimming took 2 bases from V and 1 from J, leaving 17 bases between them. CDR1 MGHRA and CDR2 YSYEKL come from the germline V gene. The CDR3 sequence is 17 residues long. CDR3 loop: CASSQKTAQSSNTEAFF. CDR3 DNA: TGCGCCAGCAGCCAAAAGACTGCCCAGTCCTCGAACACTGAAGCTTTCTTT.

The chain employs TRBV2 and TRBJ2-1, with 9 nucleotides matching TRBD2. J was trimmed by 7 bases and V by 2 bases; bases with no gene match: 3. The CDR3 is made up of 14 amino acids. CDR1 and CDR2 from the germline V gene are SNHLY and FYNNEI. As DNA, the CDR3 is TGTGCCAGCAGTGAACTAGCGGGAAAAAATGAGCAGTTCTTC. Protein sequence: CASSELAGKNEQFF.